What follows describes a single TCR beta chain. This clone came up a few times. What this receptor recognizes is not known. No per-base quality is available; no much larger clone lies one base away. In total, roughly 670 healthy bone marrow donors made up the cohort. At the time of sampling, all cohort members were nominally healthy, though unrecorded immune exposures were likely present. The donor was CMV seronegative and was included in the group of a few hundred seronegative cohort members. A peripheral blood sample was provided by each donor, and peripheral blood mononuclear cells were used for TCR beta sequencing. Genomic DNA extraction from the blood cell samples was performed with the Qiagen DNeasy Blood Extraction Kit. The data stem from a study of cytomegalovirus exposure and HLA in healthy donors (dated 2017 in TCRdb). Regarding the study in general: In an earlier analysis of fewer than 750 of the donors, 250 to 350 Gb of sequence data and 117 million unique TCR beta sequences from about 180 million T cells were reported. Around 320 gigabases of sequencing data and 78 million or so unique TCR sequences were included in an early release covering several hundred HLA-typed donors. Of the roughly 390 genotyped donors, approximately 83% fell in the genetic ancestry cluster associated with self-reported Caucasian donors. The study aimed to test whether signatures of past pathogen exposure could be identified by cataloging public T cell receptors. Using immunosequencing, the study profiled T cell repertoires from approximately 700 subjects and related those repertoires to cytomegalovirus serostatus. Along with the approximately 650-subject first cohort, a separate validation cohort of roughly 110 different subjects was used. To predict cytomegalovirus infection status, the study combined high-throughput TCR immunosequencing, statistical association of individual TCRs with disease status, and machine learning. To study patterns of TCR occurrence, a later analysis re-analyzed previously published TCR beta repertoires from several hundred donors and added high-resolution HLA genotyping. In the later analysis, no new phenotypic data were used to find candidate immune exposures; instead, reliance was placed on TCR beta sequences and their occurrence across donors. An earlier analysis of some 500 of the donors used high-throughput TCR beta sequencing to judge whether each TCR beta V gene segment behaved as functional or pseudogenic. Donor age, sex, ethnicity and CMV serostatus were compiled together with the repertoire data. A later genetic analysis used genome-wide SNP genotypes for about 65% of the roughly 670 donors, treating that subset as a discovery cohort. All discovery cohort repertoires had been generated on a single sequencing platform. Both class I and class II loci were covered by HLA typing, at four-digit resolution. The number of donors typed differed by locus, with 629-630 for A, B, C, DRB1 and DQB1, approximately 500 for DQA1, nearly 610 for DPA1, and some 470 for DPB1. Because of strong linkage in the cohort, a few DR-DQ haplotypes were treated as single units for association and clustering. Among approximately 370 genotyped donors of the cohort, an average of around 250,000 unique TCR beta nucleotide sequences was sequenced per donor, of which roughly 18% were non-productive. The study at large found these results: For the cohort, immune exposure information was limited to CMV serostatus. Correlated functional status among segregating V segments might reflect linkage disequilibrium, but an unknown experimental factor could not be ruled out. According to a later genetic analysis, donors in an Asian-associated ancestry cluster had fewer N-insertions in productive TCRs than the approximately 670-donor mean. When HLA alleles, especially DR and DQ, strongly co-occurred, TCR associations were difficult to assign to individual alleles. Because HLA typing was unavailable for some donors at each locus, only the typed subset was used in association tests. The sequencing pipeline was judged likely to have produced a cluster of highly shared sequence variants as a technical artifact. The authors suggested that the approach could potentially be generalized to other disease states and immunological phenotypes. About 17 rarely observed V segments, including chromosome 9 orphons, were excluded from the earlier analysis of 550 to 700 of the donors because counts were too low. A few of the identified cytomegalovirus-associated TCR beta chains were confirmed in vitro to be specific for cytomegalovirus antigens. The presence/absence analyses assumed that sequencing depth was roughly uniform across donors, and that assumption may not be true. In an earlier analysis of a few hundred of the donors, most TCR beta V segments were observed in productive rearrangements about 90% or about 30% of the time, broadly matching IMGT annotations. Compared with equally common non-associated chains, HLA-associated TCR beta chains in a later analysis were more clonally expanded and had lower generation probabilities. A further reported finding was that TCR beta sequences accurately predicted the HLA-A and HLA-B alleles for most subjects in the first cohort. The classifier was reported to diagnose cytomegalovirus status with high specificity and sensitivity in both the original and validation cohorts. According to a later analysis, parvovirus B19, influenza, CMV and Epstein-Barr virus appeared linked to several top co-occurrence clusters. This cohort had only TCR beta chains sequenced, and the lack of alpha or paired-chain data limited which features could be detected. In a later analysis, TCR association rates were found to vary across HLA loci, with the most associated TCRs seen for DRB1 alleles and the fewest for HLA-C alleles. Some IMGT-functional V segments, including TRBV6-2 and TRBV6-3, could not be told apart with the 87-base-pair reads, so those segments were excluded. The study listed 150 to 200 TCR beta chains as associated with cytomegalovirus. V-gene and J-gene trimming of TCR beta chains was associated with a missense DCLRE1C variant in a later genetic analysis, and the association was replicated in an independent cohort. According to a later analysis, most CMV-associated TCR beta chains appeared to be HLA-restricted, and the HLA associations seemed to be driven largely by CMV exposure. While some public TCRs were present in many individuals, most TCR sequences turned up only very rarely across donors. In a later analysis, 16,951 TCR beta sequences were associated with specific HLA alleles at a false discovery rate of 0.05.

CDR1 is given as LGHNA and CDR2 as YNFKEQ, both from the germline V gene. Trimming leaves V shorter by 3 bases and J shorter by 3 bases, with the junction holding 7 bases beyond the gene matches. The cysteine opens and the phenylalanine closes a CDR3 of 15 amino acids. This entry keeps only the CDR3 DNA: 45 bases, framed from base 1. Libraries came from the immunoSEQ multiplex PCR assay. For the multiplex PCR, a mixture combining 60 forward primers for TCR Vbeta segments and 13 reverse primers for TCR Jbeta segments was used. The CDR3 region of rearranged TCR beta genes was amplified from genomic DNA with a multiplex PCR assay. On the Illumina HiSeq System, the amplified TCR beta libraries were sequenced as 87-base-pair reads. On the study's bioinformatics: A later analysis counted 65 million to 90 million unique TCR beta chains across the 550 to 800 repertoires, and roughly 11 million of these chains were shared by at least two donors. A nearest-neighbor algorithm error-corrected the raw reads and collapsed the reads into unique sequences, merging closely related sequences to remove PCR and sequencing errors. CDR3 sequences were aligned to IMGT reference sequences to assign V, D and J gene segments. For a sequence to be retained, a match of at least six nucleotides to both a V gene segment and a J gene segment was required. Rearrangements were called productive when the CDR3 lacked stop codons and stayed in frame with V and J; all others were non-productive. CDR3 was defined by IMGT convention, running from the second conserved V-encoded cysteine to the conserved J-encoded phenylalanine. The earlier analysis of 587 of the donors excluded any sequence lacking an unambiguous match to a single V gene segment. In an earlier analysis of approximately 550 of the donors, V segments were called functional above 56.7% productive rearrangements and were called segregating when the between-donor standard deviation exceeded 5%. To diagnose cytomegalovirus status from the catalog of TCR beta chain sequences, a statistical classification framework was built. In a later analysis, V and J genes were assigned by comparing TCR nucleotide sequences against IMGT/GENE-DB human TR gene sequences. A later analysis assigned CDR3 sequences and most-parsimonious VDJ recombination scenarios with the TCRdist pipeline. A later analysis defined each TCR beta chain by its CDR3 amino acid sequence plus V-gene family, and excluded reads lacking a unique V-gene family. A later analysis removed 450 to 600 highly shared, low-generation-probability nucleotide sequences to deal with suspected cross-contamination and a sequencing artifact. For each public chain, a later analysis derived a clonal expansion index from normalized ranks of inferred template counts within each repertoire. Generation probabilities in a later analysis came from a VDJ recombination model fitted to out-of-frame rearrangements, and those results were checked against IGoR. Hypergeometric tests were used in a later analysis to score TCR-TCR, TCR-HLA and TCR-CMV co-occurrence, with a repertoire-size bias correction applied to the TCR pairs. In a later analysis, false discovery rates were estimated by permuting HLA or CMV assignments 20 times. In a later analysis, co-occurring TCRs were grouped using DBSCAN, with TCRdist sequence similarity added in when clustering inside HLA-allele-positive subsets. Repertoires with fewer than 30,000 or more than 120,000 public chains were left out of co-occurrence clustering, as were a few repertoires with anomalous nucleotide sharing. TCRdb stores this immuneACCESS table with in-frame sequences only. Part of the clones is absent; in the studies checked, under half of the shortfall reflects unresolved V genes, and no reason is known for the rest. V, J and clone size are those of that table, while D and trimming were read from the DNA. This sample gives some 180,000 clones in total; about 83% of them show up just once. The ten largest clones take up 2.9% of the sample.

Specimen: PBMCs. The TCR comes from a female donor in good health and CMV-seronegative. The V and J genes are TRBV4-2 and TRBJ1-2, with 7 central nucleotides matching TRBD1. The CDR3 is CASSHADRVDYGYTF. The sequenced DNA is TGTGCCAGCAGCCATGCTGACAGGGTGGACTATGGCTACACCTTC.